This T cell receptor beta chain was identified during a study of PD-1 blockade in classical Hodgkin lymphoma. This CDR3 is 15 amino acids long. Trimming shortened V by 1 base and J by 7 bases, and 13 bases separated the two germline ends. Per germline, CDR1 SEHNR and CDR2 FQNEAQ (reference sequence). Data came from immunoSEQ multiplex PCR; TCRdb stores just in-frame clones and leaves some out. Among about 34,000 clones listed, 76% were seen once. No patient escaped relapse after autologous stem cell transplantation, and brentuximab vedotin exposure varied. The clonotype originates from a human donor with classical Hodgkin lymphoma. The specimen comprised peripheral blood mononuclear cells (PBMCs), sampled before the second cycle of nivolumab. This chain connects TRBV7-9 to TRBJ2-2; the D call may be TRBD1 or TRBD2 (6 bases each). This CDR3 is CASSLDGGLIGELFF. CDR3 DNA sequence: TGTGCCAGCAGCTTAGATGGGGGGCTTATCGGGGAGCTGTTTTTT.